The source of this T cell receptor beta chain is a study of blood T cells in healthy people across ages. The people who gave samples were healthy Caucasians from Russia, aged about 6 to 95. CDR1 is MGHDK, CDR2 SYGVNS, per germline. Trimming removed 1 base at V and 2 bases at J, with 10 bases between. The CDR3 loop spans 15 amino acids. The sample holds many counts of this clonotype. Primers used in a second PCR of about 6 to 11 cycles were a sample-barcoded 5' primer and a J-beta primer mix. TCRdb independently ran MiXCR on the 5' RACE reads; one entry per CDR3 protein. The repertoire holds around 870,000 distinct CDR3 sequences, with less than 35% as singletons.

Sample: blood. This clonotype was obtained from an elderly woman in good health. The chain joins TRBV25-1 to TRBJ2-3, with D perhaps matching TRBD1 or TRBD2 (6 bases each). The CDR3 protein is CASSESGGPTDTQYF. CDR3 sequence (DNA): TGTGCCAGCAGTGAATCTGGGGGGCCCACAGATACGCAGTATTTT.